This T cell receptor beta chain appears in the sequencing data of a study of blood T cell repertoires in COVID-19. About the study: Acute-phase and convalescent COVID-19 samples originated in the United States, Italy and Spain. Sources were T cells, B-cell-depleted T cells, or PBMCs; the material itself was cDNA or gDNA.

Enrollment of patients from Seattle took place during active infection, with longitudinal follow-up. Trimming pared 2 bases from V and 6 bases from J, leaving 10 bases between. This CDR3 contains 13 residues. CDR1 and CDR2 from the germline V gene are LGHNA and YNFKEQ. Original methodology: The authors estimated nucleated cell counts from reference gene primer amplification. TCRdb's copy holds only in-frame clones and misses some; the assay was immunoSEQ multiplex PCR. The V and J calls and clone size come from that table; D and trimming were worked out from the DNA. The table lists more than 200,000 clones, around 84% of them singletons.

The sequence was collected from a woman aged 80 or over with COVID-19, enrolled during active disease. This chain uses TRBV4-2 with TRBJ1-1, with D possibly matching TRBD1 (6 bases). The source material was peripheral blood. The CDR3 protein is CASSQTPGAEAFF. The DNA for the CDR3 is TGTGCCAGCAGCCAAACCCCAGGGGCTGAAGCTTTCTTT.